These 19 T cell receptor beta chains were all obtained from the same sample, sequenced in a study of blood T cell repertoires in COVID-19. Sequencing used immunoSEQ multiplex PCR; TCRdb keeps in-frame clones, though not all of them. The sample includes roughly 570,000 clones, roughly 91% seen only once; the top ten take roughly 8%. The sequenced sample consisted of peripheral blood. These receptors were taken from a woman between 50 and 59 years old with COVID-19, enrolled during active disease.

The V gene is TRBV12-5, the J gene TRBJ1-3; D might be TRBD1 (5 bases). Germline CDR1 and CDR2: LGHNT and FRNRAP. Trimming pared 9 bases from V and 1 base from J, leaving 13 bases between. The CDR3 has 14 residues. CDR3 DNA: TGTGCTAGCGGAACGGGGGGGTCTGGAAACACCATATATTTT. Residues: CASGTGGSGNTIYF.

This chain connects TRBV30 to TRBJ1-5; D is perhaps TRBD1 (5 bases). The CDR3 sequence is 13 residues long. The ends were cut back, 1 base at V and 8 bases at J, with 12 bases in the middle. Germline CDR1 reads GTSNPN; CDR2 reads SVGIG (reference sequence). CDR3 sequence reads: CAWSGEGRKPQHF. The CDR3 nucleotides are TGTGCCTGGAGTGGTGAGGGGAGGAAGCCCCAGCATTTT.

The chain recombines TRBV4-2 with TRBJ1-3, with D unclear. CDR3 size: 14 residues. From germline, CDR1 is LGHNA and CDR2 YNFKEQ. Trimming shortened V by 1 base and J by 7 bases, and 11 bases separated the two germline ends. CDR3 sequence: CASSQVPRRNTIYF. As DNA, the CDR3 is TGTGCCAGCAGCCAAGTCCCCCGCCGGAACACCATATATTTT.

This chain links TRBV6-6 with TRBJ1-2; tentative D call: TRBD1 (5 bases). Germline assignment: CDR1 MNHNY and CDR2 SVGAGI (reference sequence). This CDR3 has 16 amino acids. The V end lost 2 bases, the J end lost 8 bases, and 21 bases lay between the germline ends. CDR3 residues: CASSYATGPGAKGYTF. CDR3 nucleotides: TGTGCCAGCAGTTACGCAACAGGTCCCGGTGCGAAAGGCTACACCTTC.

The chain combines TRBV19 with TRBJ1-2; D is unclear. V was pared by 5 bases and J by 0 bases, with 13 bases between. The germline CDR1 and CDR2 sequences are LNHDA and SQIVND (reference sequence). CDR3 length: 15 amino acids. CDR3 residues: CASSLPPTTNYGYTF. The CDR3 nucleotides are TGTGCCAGTAGTCTTCCGCCCACAACTAACTATGGCTACACCTTC.

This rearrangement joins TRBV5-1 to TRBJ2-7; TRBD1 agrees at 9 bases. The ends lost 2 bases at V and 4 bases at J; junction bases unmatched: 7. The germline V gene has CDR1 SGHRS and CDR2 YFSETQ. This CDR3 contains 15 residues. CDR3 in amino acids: CASSFAPGQGYEQYF. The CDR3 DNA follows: TGCGCCAGCAGCTTCGCCCCGGGACAGGGTTACGAGCAGTACTTC.

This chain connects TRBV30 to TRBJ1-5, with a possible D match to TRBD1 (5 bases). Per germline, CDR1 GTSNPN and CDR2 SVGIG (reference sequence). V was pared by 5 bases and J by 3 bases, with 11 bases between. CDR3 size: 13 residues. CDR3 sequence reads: CAWALGLNQPQHF. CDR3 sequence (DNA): TGTGCCTGGGCTCTGGGACTCAATCAGCCCCAGCATTTT.

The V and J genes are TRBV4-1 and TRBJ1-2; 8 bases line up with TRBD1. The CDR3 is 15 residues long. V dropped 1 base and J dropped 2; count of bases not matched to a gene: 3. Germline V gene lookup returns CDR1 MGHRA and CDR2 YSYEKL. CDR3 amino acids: CASSQAQGVNYGYTF. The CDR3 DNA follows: TGCGCCAGCAGCCAAGCACAGGGGGTAAACTATGGCTACACCTTC.

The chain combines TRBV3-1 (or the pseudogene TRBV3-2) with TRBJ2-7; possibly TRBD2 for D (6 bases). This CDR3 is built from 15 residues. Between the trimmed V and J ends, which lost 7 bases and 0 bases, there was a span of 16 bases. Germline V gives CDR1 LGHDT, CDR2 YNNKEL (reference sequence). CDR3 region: CASKPGTSNSYEQYF. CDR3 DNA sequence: TGTGCCAGCAAGCCAGGGACTTCCAACTCCTACGAGCAGTACTTC.

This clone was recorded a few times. As DNA, the CDR3 is TGTGCCAGCAGCTTACCGGGACAGGGGGGTAACTATGGCTACACCTTC. Its translation is CASSLPGQGGNYGYTF. The rearrangement links TRBV7-9 to TRBJ1-2, with 11 bases matching TRBD1. This CDR3 is built from 16 residues. V was clipped by 2 bases and J by 1 base; unmatched bases: 3. From germline, CDR1 is SEHNR and CDR2 FQNEAQ (reference sequence). Using reference TRBV7-9 and TRBJ1-2 for the parts outside the CDR3, the full variable domain is DTGVSQNPRHKITKRGQNVTFRCDPISEHNRLYWYRQTLGQGPEFLTYFQNEAQLEKSRLLSDRFSAERPKGSFSTLEIQRTEQGDSAMYLCASSLPGQGGNYGYTFGSGTRLTVV.

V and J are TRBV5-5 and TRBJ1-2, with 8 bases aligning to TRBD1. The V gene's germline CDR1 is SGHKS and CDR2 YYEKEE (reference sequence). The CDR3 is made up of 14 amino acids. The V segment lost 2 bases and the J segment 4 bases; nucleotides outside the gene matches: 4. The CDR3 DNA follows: TGTGCCAGCAGCTTTGGGGACAGGATCTATGGCTACACCTTC. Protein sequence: CASSFGDRIYGYTF.

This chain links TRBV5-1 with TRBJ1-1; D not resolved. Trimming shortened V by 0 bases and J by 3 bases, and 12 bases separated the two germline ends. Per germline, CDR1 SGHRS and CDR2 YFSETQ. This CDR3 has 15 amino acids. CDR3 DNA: TGCGCCAGCAGCTTGGGGACGTCGGGGTACACTGAAGCTTTCTTT. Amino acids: CASSLGTSGYTEAFF. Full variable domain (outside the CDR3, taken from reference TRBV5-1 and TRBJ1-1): KAGVTQTPRYLIKTRGQQVTLSCSPISGHRSVSWYQQTPGQGLQFLFEYFSETQRNKGNFPGRFSGRQFSNSRSEMNVSTLELGDSALYLCASSLGTSGYTEAFFGQGTRLTVV.

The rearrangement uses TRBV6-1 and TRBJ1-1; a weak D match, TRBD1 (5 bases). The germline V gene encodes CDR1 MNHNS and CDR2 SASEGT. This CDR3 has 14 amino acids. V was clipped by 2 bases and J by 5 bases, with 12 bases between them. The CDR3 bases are TGTGCCAGCAGTGAATTGCAGGGTTCGACTGAAGCTTTCTTT. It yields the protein CASSELQGSTEAFF.

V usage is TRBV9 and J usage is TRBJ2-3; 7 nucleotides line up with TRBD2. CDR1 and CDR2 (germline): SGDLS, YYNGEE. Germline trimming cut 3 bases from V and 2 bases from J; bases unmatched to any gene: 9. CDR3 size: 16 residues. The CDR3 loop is CASSEGAGRYTDTQYF. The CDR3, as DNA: TGTGCCAGCAGCGAGGGAGCGGGAAGATACACAGATACGCAGTATTTT.

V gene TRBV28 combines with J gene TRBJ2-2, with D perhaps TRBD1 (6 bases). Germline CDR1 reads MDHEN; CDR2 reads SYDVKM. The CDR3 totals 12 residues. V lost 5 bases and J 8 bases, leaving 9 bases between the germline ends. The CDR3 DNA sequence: TGTGCCAGCAGTCAAAGGGGGGGGGAGCTGTTTTTT. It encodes CASSQRGGELFF. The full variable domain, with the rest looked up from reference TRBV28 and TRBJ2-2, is DVKVTQSSRYLVKRTGEKVFLECVQDMDHENMFWYRQDPGLGLRLIYFSYDVKMKEKGDIPEGYSVSREKKERFSLILESASTNQTSMYLCASSQRGGELFFGEGSRLTVL.

The CDR3 DNA follows: TGTGCCAGCAGTTACGGGAGGGGCAGCACTGAAGCTTTCTTT. Its protein product is CASSYGRGSTEAFF. The rearrangement links TRBV6-6 to TRBJ1-1, with D perhaps matching TRBD1 (5 bases). Trimming removed 2 bases at V and 4 bases at J, with 11 bases between. Germline CDR1 and CDR2: MNHNY and SVGAGI (reference sequence). This CDR3 has 14 residues.

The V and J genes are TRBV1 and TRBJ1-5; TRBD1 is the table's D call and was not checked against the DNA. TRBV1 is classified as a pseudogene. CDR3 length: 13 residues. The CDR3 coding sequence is TGCACCAGACGGACAGGGGGCAATCAGCCCCAGCATTTT. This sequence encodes CTRRTGGNQPQHF.

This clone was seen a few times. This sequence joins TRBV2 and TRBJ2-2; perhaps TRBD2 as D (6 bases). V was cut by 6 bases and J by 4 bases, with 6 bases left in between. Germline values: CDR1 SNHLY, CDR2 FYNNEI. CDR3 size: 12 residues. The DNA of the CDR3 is TGTGCCAGCAGGGAGGGCACCGGGGAGCTGTTTTTT. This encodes CASREGTGELFF.

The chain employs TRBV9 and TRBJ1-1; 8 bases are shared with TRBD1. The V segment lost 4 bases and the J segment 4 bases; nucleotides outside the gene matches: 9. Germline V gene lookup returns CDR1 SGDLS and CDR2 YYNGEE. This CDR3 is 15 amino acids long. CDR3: CASSFSGQGSTEAFF. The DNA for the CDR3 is TGTGCCAGCAGCTTCTCCGGACAGGGCAGCACTGAAGCTTTCTTT.